This T cell receptor (beta chain) was sequenced in a study of T-cell reconstitution after alpha-beta-depleted transplantation in children. It was with unique molecular identifiers that the TCRbeta library was prepared. TCRdb analysed the PCR reads with MiXCR anew, one entry per CDR3 protein. This table holds roughly 100,000 distinct CDR3 sequences, 7.5% to 9.5% found once. Per germline, CDR1 MNHEY and CDR2 SMNVEV (reference sequence). The CDR3 consists of 15 residues. Trimming pared 7 bases from V and 2 bases from J, leaving 15 bases between. This clonotype has just a few counts. The sequence was collected from a human donor who donated a stem cell graft to a child with congenital amegakaryocytic thrombocytopenia. This chain links TRBV27 with TRBJ1-5, with D possibly being TRBD1 (5 bases). Sequencing used PBMCs from the stem cell graft donor, obtained from the stem cell graft. The CDR3 loop reads CASKGIGGGNQPQHF. CDR3 coding DNA: TGTGCCAGCAAGGGAATTGGGGGGGGCAATCAGCCCCAGCATTTT.